This entry describes one T cell receptor beta chain. Its specificity is unknown. The CDR3 extends over 16 amino acids. Germline CDR1 reads SGHTA; CDR2 reads FQGNSA. Trimming stripped 2 bases from V and 3 bases from J, with 17 bases between. This sample was included in a study of T cell responses to AZD1222 COVID-19 vaccine. Study results and limitations: Reports say nearly half of spike-specific TCRs go after unmutated variant regions. After two AZD1222 doses, spike-specific TCR breadth and depth rose versus day 0. No repertoire was sampled before or during the peak T cell response, only after it.

The method was immunoSEQ multiplex PCR; TCRdb's version includes in-frame clones alone and lacks a portion of them. The table shows some 130,000 clones, with 80% to 95% occurring only once. The sequenced sample was peripheral blood, obtained on day 0 of AZD1222 vaccination. The genes are TRBV7-2 and TRBJ2-7; D may be TRBD2 (6 bases). The TCR originated in an adult in good health. CDR3 sequence reads: CASSLKGRDFHYEQYF. For the CDR3, the DNA is TGTGCCAGCAGCTTAAAAGGCCGGGACTTCCACTACGAGCAGTACTTC.